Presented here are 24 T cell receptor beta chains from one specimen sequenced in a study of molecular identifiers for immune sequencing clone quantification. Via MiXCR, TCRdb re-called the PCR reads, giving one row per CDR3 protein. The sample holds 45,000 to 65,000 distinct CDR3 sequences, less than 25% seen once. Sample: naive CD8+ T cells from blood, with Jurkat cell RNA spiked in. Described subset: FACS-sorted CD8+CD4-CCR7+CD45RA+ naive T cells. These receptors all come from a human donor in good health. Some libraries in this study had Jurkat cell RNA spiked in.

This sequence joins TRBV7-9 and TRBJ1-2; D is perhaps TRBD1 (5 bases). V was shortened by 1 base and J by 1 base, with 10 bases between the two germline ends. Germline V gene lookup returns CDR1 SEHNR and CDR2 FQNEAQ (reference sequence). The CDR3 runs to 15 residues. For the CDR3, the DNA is TGTGCCAGCAGCTTAGACTGGACAAGTAACTATGGCTACACCTTC. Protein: CASSLDWTSNYGYTF.

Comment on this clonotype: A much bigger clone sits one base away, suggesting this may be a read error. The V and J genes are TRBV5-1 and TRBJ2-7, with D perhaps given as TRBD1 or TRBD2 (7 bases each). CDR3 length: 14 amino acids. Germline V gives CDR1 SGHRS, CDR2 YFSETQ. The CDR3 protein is CASSQQTGRDEQSF. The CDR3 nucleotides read TGCGCCAGCAGCCAACAGACAGGGAGGGACGAGCAGTCCTTC.

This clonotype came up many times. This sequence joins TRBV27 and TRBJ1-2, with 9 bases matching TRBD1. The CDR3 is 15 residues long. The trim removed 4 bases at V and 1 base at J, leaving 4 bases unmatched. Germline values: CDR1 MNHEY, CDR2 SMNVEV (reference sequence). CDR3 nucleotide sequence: TGTGCCAGCAGTTACAGGGGGCAGGGTAACTATGGCTACACCTTC. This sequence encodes CASSYRGQGNYGYTF.

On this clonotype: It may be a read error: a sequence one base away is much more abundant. The DNA of the CDR3 is TGCAGCGTAGACCCCGGGAATAGCGGCACAGATACGCAGTATTTT. Protein sequence: CSVDPGNSGTDTQYF. The rearrangement joins TRBV29-1 to TRBJ2-3; perhaps TRBD2 as D (5 bases). There are 15 residues in the CDR3. Trimming removed 6 bases at V and 1 base at J, with 17 bases between. Germline loops: CDR1 SQVTM, CDR2 ANQGSEA.

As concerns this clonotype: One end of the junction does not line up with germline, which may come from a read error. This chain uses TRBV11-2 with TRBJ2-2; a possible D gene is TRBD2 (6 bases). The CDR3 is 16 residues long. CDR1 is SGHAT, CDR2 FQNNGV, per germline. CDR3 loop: CASSRVPGSDTGGLFF. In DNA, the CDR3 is TGTGCCAGCAGCCGGGTCCCAGGCAGCGACACCGGGGGGCTGTTTTTT.

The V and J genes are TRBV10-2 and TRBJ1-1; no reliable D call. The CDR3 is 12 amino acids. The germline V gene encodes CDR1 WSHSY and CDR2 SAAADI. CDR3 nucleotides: TGCTCCAACAGCCGACTGATGGCCGAAGCTTTCTTT. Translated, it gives CSNSRLMAEAFF.

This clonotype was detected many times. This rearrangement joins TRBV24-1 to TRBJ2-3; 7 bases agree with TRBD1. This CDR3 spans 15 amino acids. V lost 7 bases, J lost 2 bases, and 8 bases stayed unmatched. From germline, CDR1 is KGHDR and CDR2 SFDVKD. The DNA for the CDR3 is TGTGCCACCAGCGAGGGGGACAGCTACACAGATACGCAGTATTTT. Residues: CATSEGDSYTDTQYF.

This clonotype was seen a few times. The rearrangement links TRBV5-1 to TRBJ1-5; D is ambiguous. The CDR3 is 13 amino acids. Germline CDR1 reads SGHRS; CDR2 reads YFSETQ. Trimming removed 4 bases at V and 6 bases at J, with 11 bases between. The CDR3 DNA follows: TGCGCCAGCAGCCCAAATCCTAGTCAGCCCCAGCATTTT. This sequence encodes CASSPNPSQPQHF.

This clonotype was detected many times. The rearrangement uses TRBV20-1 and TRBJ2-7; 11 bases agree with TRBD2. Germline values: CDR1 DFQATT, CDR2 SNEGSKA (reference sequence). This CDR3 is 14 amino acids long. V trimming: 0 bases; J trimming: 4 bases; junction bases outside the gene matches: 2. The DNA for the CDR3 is TGCAGTGCTAGAGAACTAGCGGGGGATTACGAGCAGTACTTC. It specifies CSARELAGDYEQYF.

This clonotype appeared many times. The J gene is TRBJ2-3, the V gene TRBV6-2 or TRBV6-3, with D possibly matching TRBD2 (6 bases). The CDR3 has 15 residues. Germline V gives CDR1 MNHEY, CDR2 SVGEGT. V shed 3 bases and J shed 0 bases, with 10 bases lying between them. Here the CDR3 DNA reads TGTGCCAGCAGTTATGGAGGGGCCAGCACAGATACGCAGTATTTT. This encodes CASSYGGASTDTQYF.

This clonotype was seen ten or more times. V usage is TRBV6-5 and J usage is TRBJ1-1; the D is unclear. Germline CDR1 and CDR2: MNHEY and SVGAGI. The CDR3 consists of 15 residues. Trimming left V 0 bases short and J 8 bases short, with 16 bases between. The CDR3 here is CASSYSDPGFAEAFF. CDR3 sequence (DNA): TGTGCCAGCAGTTACTCGGATCCAGGTTTCGCCGAAGCTTTCTTT.

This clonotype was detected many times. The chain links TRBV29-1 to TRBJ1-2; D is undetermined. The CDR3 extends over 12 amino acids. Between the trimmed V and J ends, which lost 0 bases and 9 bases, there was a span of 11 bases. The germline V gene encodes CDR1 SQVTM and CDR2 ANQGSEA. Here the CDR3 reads CSVEDLGLSYTF. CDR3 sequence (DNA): TGCAGCGTTGAAGATTTGGGGTTGAGCTACACCTTC.

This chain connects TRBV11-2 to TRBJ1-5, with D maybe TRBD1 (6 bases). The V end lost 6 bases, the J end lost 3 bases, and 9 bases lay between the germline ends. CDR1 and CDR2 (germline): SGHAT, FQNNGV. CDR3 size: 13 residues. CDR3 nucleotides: TGTGCCAGCAGTCGACAGGTCAATCAGCCCCAGCATTTT. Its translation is CASSRQVNQPQHF.

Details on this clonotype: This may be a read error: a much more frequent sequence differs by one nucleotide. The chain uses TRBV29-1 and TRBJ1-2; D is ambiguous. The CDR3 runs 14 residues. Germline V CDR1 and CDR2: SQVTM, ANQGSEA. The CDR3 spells CSVDPLVPNYSYTF. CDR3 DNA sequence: TGCAGCGTTGATCCGCTGGTCCCAAACTATAGCTACACCTTC.

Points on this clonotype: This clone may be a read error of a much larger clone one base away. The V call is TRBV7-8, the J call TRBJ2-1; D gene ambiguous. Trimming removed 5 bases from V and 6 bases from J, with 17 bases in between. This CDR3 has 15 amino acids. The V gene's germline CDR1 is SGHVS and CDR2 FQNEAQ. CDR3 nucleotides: TGTGCCAGCAGCCCCCGACATACAACGGGCAATGAGCAGTTCTTC. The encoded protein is CASSPRHTTGNEQFF. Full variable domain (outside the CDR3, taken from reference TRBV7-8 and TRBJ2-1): GAGVSQSPRYKVAKRGQDVALRCDPISGHVSLFWYQQALGQGPEFLTYFQNEAQLDKSGLPSDRFFAERPEGSVSTLKIQRTQQEDSAVYLCASSPRHTTGNEQFFGPGTRLTVL.

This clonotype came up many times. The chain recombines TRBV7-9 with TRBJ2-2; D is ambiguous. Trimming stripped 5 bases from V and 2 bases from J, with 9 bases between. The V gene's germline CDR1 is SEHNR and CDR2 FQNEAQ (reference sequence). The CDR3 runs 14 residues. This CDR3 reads CASSIRPNTGELFF. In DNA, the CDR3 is TGTGCCAGCAGCATCCGACCAAACACCGGGGAGCTGTTTTTT.

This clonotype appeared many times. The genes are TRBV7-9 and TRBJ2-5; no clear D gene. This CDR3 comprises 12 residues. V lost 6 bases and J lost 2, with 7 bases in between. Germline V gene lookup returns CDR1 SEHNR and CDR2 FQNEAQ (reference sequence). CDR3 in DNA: TGTGCCAGCAGGGACCATCAAGAGACCCAGTACTTC. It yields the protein CASRDHQETQYF.

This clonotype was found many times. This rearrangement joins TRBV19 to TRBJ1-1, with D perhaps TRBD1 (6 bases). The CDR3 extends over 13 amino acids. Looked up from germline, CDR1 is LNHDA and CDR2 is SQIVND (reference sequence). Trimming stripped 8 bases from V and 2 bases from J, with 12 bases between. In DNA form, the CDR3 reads TGTGCCAGTGGGACAACAGGCAACACTGAAGCTTTCTTT. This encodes CASGTTGNTEAFF.

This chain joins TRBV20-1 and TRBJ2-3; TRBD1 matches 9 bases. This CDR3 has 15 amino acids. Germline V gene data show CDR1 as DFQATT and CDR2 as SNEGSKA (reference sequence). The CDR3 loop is CSPDKGTGFTDTQYF. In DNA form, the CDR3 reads TGCAGCCCCGACAAGGGGACAGGGTTCACAGATACGCAGTATTTT.

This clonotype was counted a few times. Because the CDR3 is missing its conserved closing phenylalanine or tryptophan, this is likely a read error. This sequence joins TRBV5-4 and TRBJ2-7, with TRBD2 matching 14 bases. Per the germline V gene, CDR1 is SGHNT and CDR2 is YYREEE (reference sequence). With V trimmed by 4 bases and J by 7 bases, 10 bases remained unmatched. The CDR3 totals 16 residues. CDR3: CASSPWTSGRFREQYS. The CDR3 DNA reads TGTGCCAGCAGCCCGTGGACTAGCGGGAGGTTTCGGGAGCAGTACTCC.

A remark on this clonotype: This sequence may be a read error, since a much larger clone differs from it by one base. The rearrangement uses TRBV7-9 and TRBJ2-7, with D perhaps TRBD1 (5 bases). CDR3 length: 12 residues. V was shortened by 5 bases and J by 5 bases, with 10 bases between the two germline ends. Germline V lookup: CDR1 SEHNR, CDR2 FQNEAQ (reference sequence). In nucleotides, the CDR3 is TGTGCCAGCAGCACGACAGTGAACGAGCAGTACTTC. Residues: CASSTTVNEQYF.

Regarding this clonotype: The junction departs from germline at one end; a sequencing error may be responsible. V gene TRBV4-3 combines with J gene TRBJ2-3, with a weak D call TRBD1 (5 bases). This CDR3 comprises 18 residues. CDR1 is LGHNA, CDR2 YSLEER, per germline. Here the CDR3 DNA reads TGCGCCAGCAGCCAAGATGGGTTAGGGGTGTTTAATTTAGATGCGCAGTATTTT. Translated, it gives CASSQDGLGVFNLDAQYF.

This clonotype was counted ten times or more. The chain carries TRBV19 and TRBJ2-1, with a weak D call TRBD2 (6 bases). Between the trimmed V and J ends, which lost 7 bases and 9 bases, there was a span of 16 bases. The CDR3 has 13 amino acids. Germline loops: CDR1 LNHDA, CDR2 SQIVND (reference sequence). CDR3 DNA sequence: TGTGCCAGTAAGACGGGAGCCGCGGGTGAGCAGTTCTTC. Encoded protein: CASKTGAAGEQFF.

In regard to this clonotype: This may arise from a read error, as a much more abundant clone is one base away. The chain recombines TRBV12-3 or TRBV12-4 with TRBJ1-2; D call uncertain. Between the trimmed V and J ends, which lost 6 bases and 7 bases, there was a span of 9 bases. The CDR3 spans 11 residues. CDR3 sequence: CASRGDCGYTF. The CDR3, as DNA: TGTGCCAGCAGGGGTGACTGTGGCTACACCTTC.